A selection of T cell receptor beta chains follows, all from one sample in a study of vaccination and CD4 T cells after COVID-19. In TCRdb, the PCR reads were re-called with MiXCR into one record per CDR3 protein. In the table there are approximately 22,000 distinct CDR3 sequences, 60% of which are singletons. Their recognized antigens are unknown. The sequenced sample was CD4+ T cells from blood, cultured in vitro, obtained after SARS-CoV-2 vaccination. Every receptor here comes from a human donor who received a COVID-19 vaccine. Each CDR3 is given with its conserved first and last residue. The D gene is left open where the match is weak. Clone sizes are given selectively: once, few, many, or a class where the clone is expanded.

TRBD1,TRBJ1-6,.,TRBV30,CALKKGGQGDNSPLHF,TGTGCCTTAAAAAAGGGGGGACAGGGGGATAATTCACCCCTCCACTTT
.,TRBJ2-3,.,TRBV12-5,CASGLVLSGLTDTQYF,TGTGCTAGTGGTTTGGTACTTAGCGGACTCACAGATACGCAGTATTTT
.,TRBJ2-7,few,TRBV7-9,CASSQGVRAYEQYF,TGTGCCAGCAGCCAAGGGGTAAGGGCCTACGAGCAGTACTTC
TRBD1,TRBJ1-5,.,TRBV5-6,CASSSGQGGQPQHF,TGTGCCAGCAGCTCCGGACAGGGCGGCCAGCCCCAGCATTTT
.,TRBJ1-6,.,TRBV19,CASSISFSSYNSPLHF,TGTGCCAGTAGTATCAGTTTTAGCTCCTATAATTCACCCCTCCACTTT
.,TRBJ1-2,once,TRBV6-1,CASRTDGAYGYTF,TGTGCCAGCAGGACGGACGGAGCCTATGGCTACACCTTC
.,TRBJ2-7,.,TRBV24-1,CATSDFKPMDYEQYF,TGTGCCACCAGTGATTTTAAACCGATGGACTACGAGCAGTACTTC
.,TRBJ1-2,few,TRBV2,CASSPAGTYGYTF,TGTGCCAGCAGTCCCGCCGGTACCTATGGCTACACCTTC
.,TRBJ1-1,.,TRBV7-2,CASSPHRAGTEAFF,TGTGCCAGCAGCCCCCACAGGGCGGGCACTGAAGCTTTCTTT
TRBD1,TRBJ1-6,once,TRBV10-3,CAISDEIPGQGKVWTPLHF,TGTGCCATCAGTGATGAGATTCCGGGACAGGGGAAGGTATGGACACCCCTCCACTTT